What follows is one TCR beta chain and its context. TCRdb's table, derived via immunoSEQ multiplex PCR, lists solely in-frame clones and lacks some. The table includes about 230,000 clones, under 85% detected once. These data come from a study of blood T cell repertoires in COVID-19. This sequence originates from a man in his 60s who had recovered from COVID-19. Sample: PBMCs or T cells enriched from blood (not recorded which).

The CDR3 sequence is CASSLRGGENTIYF. In nucleotides, the CDR3 is TGTGCCAGCAGCTTACGTGGGGGGGAAAACACCATATATTTT. The rearrangement joins TRBV7-2 to TRBJ1-3; TRBD1 is a possible D gene (5 bases). This CDR3 comprises 14 residues. The V end lost 2 bases, the J end lost 6 bases, and 11 bases lay between the germline ends. Germline assignment: CDR1 SGHTA and CDR2 FQGNSA.